The next 11 T cell receptor beta chains were all read from a single sample in a study of T cells after yellow fever vaccination. TCRdb redid the calling of the 5' RACE reads with MiXCR, one entry per CDR3 protein. This sample has some 500,000 distinct CDR3 sequences; roughly 14% occur once, and the top ten carry more than 13%. This sample comprised PBMCs, obtained on the day of the yellow fever booster vaccination. Every receptor here comes from a man between 25 and 39 years old who received the YFV17D yellow fever vaccine.

This clonotype has more than one count but fewer than ten. The chain links TRBV6-1 to TRBJ2-1, with TRBD2 matching 9 bases. The CDR3 has 16 amino acids. Germline assignment: CDR1 MNHNS and CDR2 SASEGT. Trimming cost V 6 bases and J 5 bases; bases outside gene matches: 11. The chain's CDR3 is CASRPTPGLAHNEQFF. In DNA form, the CDR3 reads TGTGCCAGCAGACCCACTCCGGGACTAGCCCACAATGAGCAGTTCTTC.

The chain combines TRBV4-1 with TRBJ1-1; D perhaps matches TRBD1 (5 bases). CDR1 MGHRA and CDR2 YSYEKL come from the germline V gene. The CDR3 is made up of 14 amino acids. Trimming shortened V by 6 bases and J by 4 bases, and 15 bases separated the two germline ends. CDR3 loop: CASRPTGAGTEAFF. The CDR3 DNA reads TGCGCCAGCAGGCCAACAGGTGCGGGCACTGAAGCTTTCTTT.

V and J are TRBV28 and TRBJ1-1, with D possibly TRBD1 on 5 matching bases. CDR3 length equals 14 residues. Germline loops: CDR1 MDHEN, CDR2 SYDVKM. Trimming pared 8 bases from V and 4 bases from J, leaving 17 bases between. In DNA, the CDR3 is TGTGCCAGCTCCCTCCGAGGGGCGGGCACTGAAGCTTTCTTT. It encodes CASSLRGAGTEAFF.

This clonotype was observed a handful of times. The chain uses TRBV12-3 or TRBV12-4 and TRBJ2-1; 7 bases match TRBD1. The ends lost 6 bases at V and 6 bases at J; junction bases unmatched: 8. This CDR3 has 14 amino acids. The CDR3 reads CASSTGTDLNEQFF. The CDR3 nucleotides read TGTGCCAGCAGCACCGGGACAGACCTCAATGAGCAGTTCTTC.

The chain uses TRBV25-1 and TRBJ1-1; unclear D gene. V gave up 2 bases and J gave up 6 bases, with 13 bases separating them. The CDR3 contains 14 residues. Germline CDR1 is MGHDK and CDR2 is SYGVNS. The CDR3 DNA is TGTGCCAGCAGTGAACTGGGCTCCGGGGCTGAAGCTTTCTTT. Protein: CASSELGSGAEAFF.

This clonotype has more than one count but fewer than ten. The genes are TRBV12-3 or TRBV12-4 and TRBJ2-7; TRBD1 aligns across 9 bases. The CDR3 is 14 amino acids. J gave up 6 bases and V 6 bases, and 9 bases lay outside the gene matches. The CDR3 protein is CASSTGGDFSEQYF. In DNA form, the CDR3 reads TGTGCCAGCAGCACAGGGGGCGATTTCAGCGAGCAGTACTTC.

This clonotype was recorded a few times. This chain links TRBV7-2 with TRBJ1-5; D gene unclear. Trimming took 5 bases from V and 4 from J, leaving 12 bases between them. Germline V gives CDR1 SGHTA, CDR2 FQGNSA. The CDR3 totals 14 residues. This CDR3 reads CASSKPGKNQPQHF. The CDR3 coding sequence is TGTGCCAGCAGCAAGCCCGGGAAGAATCAGCCCCAGCATTTT.

CDR3 DNA: TGTGCCAGCAGACGGGGGGGGAGTTATCATGGCTACACCTTC. The encoded protein is CASRRGGSYHGYTF. The chain links TRBV27 to TRBJ1-2; weak D call: TRBD1 (5 bases). From germline, CDR1 is MNHEY and CDR2 SMNVEV (reference sequence). The V and J ends lost 6 bases and 6 bases respectively, with 17 bases between them. The CDR3 is 14 residues long.

V is TRBV5-1 and J is TRBJ2-7, with 9 nucleotides matching TRBD2. V shed 4 bases, J shed 1 base, and the junction held 6 bases outside the gene matches. The V gene's germline CDR1 is SGHRS and CDR2 YFSETQ. CDR3 length equals 15 residues. The CDR3 is CASSLTSGPSYEQYF. The CDR3 DNA reads TGCGCCAGCAGCCTGACTAGCGGACCTTCCTACGAGCAGTACTTC.

This clonotype was seen a few times. This chain uses TRBV11-2 with TRBJ2-6; D unclear. This CDR3 has 14 residues. Deletions cut 4 bases from V and 2 bases from J, with 6 bases between. The germline V gene has CDR1 SGHAT and CDR2 FQNNGV. CDR3 in amino acids: CASSYFAGANVLTF. CDR3 DNA sequence: TGTGCCAGCAGCTATTTCGCTGGGGCCAACGTCCTGACTTTC.

This clonotype was detected only a few times. The genes are TRBV7-9 and TRBJ2-1, with 10 bases lining up with TRBD2. With V trimmed by 4 bases and J by 8 bases, 14 bases remained unmatched. Germline loops: CDR1 SEHNR, CDR2 FQNEAQ (reference sequence). The CDR3 totals 17 residues. The CDR3 loop is CASSSPLSSGRWDEQFF. DNA for the CDR3: TGTGCCAGCAGCTCCCCGCTGAGTAGCGGGAGGTGGGATGAGCAGTTCTTC.